The sample holds many counts of the clone carrying this TCR beta chain. RNA transcripts served as the template for amplifying TCR beta CDR3 regions. A set of HTBI primers served as the primers for a first-round RT-PCR of the TCR CDR3. TCRdb reprocessed the multiplex PCR reads via MiXCR and lists one record per CDR3 protein. The table shows around 540,000 distinct CDR3 sequences, with about 43% occurring only once. The sample is drawn from a study of T cells in Graves' hyperthyroidism and ophthalmopathy. The sequencing input was peripheral blood or thyroid tissue (not recorded which). The sequence came from a woman under 30 with Graves' hyperthyroidism.

The CDR3 DNA is TGTGCCACCGCCAAGGGGACAGTGAATCAGCCCCAGCATTTT. Residues: CATAKGTVNQPQHF. This chain links TRBV15 with TRBJ1-5; 7 bases fit TRBD1. Per the germline V gene, CDR1 is LNHNV and CDR2 is YYDKDF (reference sequence). V dropped 8 bases and J dropped 4; count of bases not matched to a gene: 8. There are 14 residues in the CDR3.